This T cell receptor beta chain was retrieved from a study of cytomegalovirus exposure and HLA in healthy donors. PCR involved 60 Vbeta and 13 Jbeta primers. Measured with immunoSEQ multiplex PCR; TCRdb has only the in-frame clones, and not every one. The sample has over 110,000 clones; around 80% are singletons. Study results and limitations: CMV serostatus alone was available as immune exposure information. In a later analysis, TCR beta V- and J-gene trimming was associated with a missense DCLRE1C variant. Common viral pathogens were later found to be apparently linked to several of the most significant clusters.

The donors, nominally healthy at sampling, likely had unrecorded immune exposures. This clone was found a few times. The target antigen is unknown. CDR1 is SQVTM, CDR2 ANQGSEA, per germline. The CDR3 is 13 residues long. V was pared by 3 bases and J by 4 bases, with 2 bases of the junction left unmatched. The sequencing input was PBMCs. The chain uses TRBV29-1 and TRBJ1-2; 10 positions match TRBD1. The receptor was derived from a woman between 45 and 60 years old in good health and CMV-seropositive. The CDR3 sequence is CSVEGTGAYGYTF. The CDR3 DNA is TGCAGCGTTGAGGGGACAGGGGCCTATGGCTACACCTTC.